This T cell receptor (beta chain) was sequenced in a study of a mutant IDH1 vaccine in newly diagnosed glioma. Study details: During weeks 1, 3, 5, 7, 11, 15, 19 and 23, patients received eight vaccinations.

V was clipped by 6 bases and J by 7 bases, with 16 bases between them. Germline values: CDR1 MNHNS, CDR2 SASEGT. CDR3 length: 13 amino acids. Overall study results and limits: Any relationship between pseudoprogression and changes in top peripheral T cell clonotypes seemed absent.

The protocol was immunoSEQ multiplex PCR, while the TCRdb copy is restricted to in-frame clones and leaves out a portion. This table holds under 150,000 clones, under 90% found once. For this clone: Antigen: not known.

Indicated time point: week 11, during vaccination. A 20-mer mutant IDH1 peptide at 300 ug was injected subcutaneously with topical imiquimod. Sequences were derived from PBMCs, sampled from a glioma patient whose treatment included an IDH1 peptide vaccine. The chain recombines TRBV6-1 with TRBJ2-7, with D perhaps assigned TRBD1 or TRBD2 (5 bases each). The TCR originated in a woman between 50 and 59 years old with glioma. CDR3 nucleotides: TGTGCCAGCAGCTCCGGGGCCCGAGGAGAGCAGTACTTC. Its translation: CASSSGARGEQYF.